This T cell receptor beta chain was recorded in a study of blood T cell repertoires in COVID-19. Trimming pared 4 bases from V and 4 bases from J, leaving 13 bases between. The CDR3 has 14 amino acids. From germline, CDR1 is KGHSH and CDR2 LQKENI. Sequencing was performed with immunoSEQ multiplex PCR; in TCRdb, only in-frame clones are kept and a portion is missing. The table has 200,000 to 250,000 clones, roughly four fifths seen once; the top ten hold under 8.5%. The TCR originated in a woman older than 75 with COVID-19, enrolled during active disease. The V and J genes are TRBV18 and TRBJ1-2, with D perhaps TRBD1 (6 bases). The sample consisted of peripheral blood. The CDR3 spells CASSLTDRPYGYTF. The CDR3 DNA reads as TGTGCCAGCTCACTCACGGACAGACCCTATGGCTACACCTTC.